Sequencing of this TCR beta chain was carried out in a study of T-cell memory formation after mild COVID-19. Study outcomes and limitations: There was no confirmation that second-wave clones peaking on day 37 were SARS-CoV-2 specific.

With regard to this clonotype: Its antigen is not identified.

TCRdb reanalysed the 5' RACE reads using MiXCR and keeps one entry per CDR3 protein. The sample yields about 140,000 distinct CDR3 sequences, 13% to 15% seen once. The sequence was collected from an adult woman who had mild COVID-19 (a few samples of this study predate the infection). Cell type and time point are not known. The sample consisted of PBMCs or a T cell subset sorted from them (not recorded which).

The CDR3 here is CASSPTSSQPQHF. CDR3 bases: TGTGCCAGCAGCCCTACATCTAGTCAGCCCCAGCATTTT. V is TRBV7-9 and J is TRBJ1-5; D call uncertain. CDR1 and CDR2 (germline): SEHNR, FQNEAQ (reference sequence). V was shortened by 5 bases and J by 6 bases, with 11 bases between the two germline ends. The CDR3 runs to 13 residues.